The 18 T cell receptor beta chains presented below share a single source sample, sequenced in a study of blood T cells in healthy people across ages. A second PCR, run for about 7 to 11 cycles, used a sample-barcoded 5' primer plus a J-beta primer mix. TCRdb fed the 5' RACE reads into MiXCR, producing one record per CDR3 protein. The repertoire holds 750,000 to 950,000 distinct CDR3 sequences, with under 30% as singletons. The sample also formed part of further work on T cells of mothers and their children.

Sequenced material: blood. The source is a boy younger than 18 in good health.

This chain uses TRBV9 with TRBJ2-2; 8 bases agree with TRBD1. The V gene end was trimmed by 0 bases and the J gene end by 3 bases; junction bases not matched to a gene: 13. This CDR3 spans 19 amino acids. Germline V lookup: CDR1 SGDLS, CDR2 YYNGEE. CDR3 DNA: TGTGCCAGCAGCGTAGATTGGGACAGGCCATCGAGAGACACCGGGGAGCTGTTTTTT. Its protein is CASSVDWDRPSRDTGELFF. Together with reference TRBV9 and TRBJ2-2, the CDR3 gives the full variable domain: DSGVTQTPKHLITATGQRVTLRCSPRSGDLSVYWYQQSLDQGLQFLIQYYNGEERAKGNILERFSAQQFPDLHSELNLSSLELGDSALYFCASSVDWDRPSRDTGELFFGEGSRLTVL.

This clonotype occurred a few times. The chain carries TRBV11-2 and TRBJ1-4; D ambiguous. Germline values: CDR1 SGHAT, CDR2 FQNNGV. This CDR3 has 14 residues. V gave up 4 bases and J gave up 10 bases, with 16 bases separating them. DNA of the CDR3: TGTGCCAGCAGCTGGGGAGGGCAAGAGGGAAAACTGTTTTTT. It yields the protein CASSWGGQEGKLFF.

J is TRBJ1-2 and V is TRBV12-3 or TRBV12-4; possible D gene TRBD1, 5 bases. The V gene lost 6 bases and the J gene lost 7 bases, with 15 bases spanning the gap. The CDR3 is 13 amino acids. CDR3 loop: CASRLGSGGGYTF. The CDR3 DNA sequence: TGTGCCAGCAGGCTAGGATCGGGGGGTGGCTACACCTTC.

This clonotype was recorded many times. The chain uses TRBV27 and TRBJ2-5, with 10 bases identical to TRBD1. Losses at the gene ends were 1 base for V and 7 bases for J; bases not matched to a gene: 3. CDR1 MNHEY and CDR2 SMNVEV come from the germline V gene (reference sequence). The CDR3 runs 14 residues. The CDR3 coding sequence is TGTGCCAGCAGTTTATTAGGACAGGGGGGGACCCAGTACTTC. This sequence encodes CASSLLGQGGTQYF.

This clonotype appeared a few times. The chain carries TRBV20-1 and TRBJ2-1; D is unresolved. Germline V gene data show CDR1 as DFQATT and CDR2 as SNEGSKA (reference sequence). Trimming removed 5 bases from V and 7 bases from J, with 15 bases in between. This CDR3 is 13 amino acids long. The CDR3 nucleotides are TGCAGTGCTCCAACCTTACGCGGAAATGAGCAGTTCTTC. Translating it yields CSAPTLRGNEQFF.

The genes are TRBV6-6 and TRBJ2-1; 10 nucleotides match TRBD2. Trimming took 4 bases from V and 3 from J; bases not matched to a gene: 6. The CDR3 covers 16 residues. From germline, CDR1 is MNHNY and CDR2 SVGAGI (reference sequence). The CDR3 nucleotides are TGTGCCAGCAGTTCCTCTCTAGCGGGGGACTACAATGAGCAGTTCTTC. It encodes CASSSSLAGDYNEQFF.

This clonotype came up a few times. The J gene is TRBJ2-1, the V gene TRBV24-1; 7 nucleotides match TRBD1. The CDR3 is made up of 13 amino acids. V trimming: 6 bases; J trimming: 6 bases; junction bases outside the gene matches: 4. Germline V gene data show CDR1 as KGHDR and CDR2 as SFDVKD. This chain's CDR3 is CATSRSGGNEQFF. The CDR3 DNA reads TGTGCCACCAGTAGGTCAGGGGGCAATGAGCAGTTCTTC.

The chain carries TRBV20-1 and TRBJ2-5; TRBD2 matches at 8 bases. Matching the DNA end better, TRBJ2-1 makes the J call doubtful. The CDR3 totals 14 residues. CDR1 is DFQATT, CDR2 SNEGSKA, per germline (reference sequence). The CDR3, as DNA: TGCAGTGCTTACGGCGGGGGGTCGGGAAATGAGCAGTTCTTC. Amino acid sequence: CSAYGGGSGNEQFF.

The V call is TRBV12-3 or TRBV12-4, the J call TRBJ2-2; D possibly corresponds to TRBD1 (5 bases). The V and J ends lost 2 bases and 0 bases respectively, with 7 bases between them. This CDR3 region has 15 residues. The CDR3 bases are TGTGCCAGCAGTTTAAGACAGTCGAACACCGGGGAGCTGTTTTTT. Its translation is CASSLRQSNTGELFF.

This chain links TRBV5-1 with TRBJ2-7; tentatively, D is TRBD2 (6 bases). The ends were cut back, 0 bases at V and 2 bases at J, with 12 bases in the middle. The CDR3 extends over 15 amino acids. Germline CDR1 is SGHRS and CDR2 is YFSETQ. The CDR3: CASSLGGVSPYEQYF. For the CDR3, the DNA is TGCGCCAGCAGCTTGGGCGGGGTAAGCCCCTACGAGCAGTACTTC.

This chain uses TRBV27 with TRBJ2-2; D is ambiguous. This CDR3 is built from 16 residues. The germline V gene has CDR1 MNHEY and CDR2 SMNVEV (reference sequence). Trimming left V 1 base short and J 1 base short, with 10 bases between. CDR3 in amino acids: CASSLWWDGNTGELFF. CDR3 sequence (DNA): TGTGCCAGCAGTTTATGGTGGGATGGGAACACCGGGGAGCTGTTTTTT.

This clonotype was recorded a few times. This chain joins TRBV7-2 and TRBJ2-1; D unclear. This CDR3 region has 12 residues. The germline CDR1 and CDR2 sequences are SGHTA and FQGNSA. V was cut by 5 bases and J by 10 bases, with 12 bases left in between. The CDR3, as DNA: TGTGCCAGCAGCCGACCGCTGCGGGAGCAGTTCTTC. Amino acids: CASSRPLREQFF.

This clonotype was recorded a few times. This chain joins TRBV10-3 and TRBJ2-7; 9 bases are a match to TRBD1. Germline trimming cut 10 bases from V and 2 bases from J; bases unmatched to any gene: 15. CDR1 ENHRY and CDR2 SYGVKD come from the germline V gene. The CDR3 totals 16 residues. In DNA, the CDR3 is TGTGCCACCGGAGGAGCATGGGACAGGGATACCTACGAGCAGTACTTC. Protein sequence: CATGGAWDRDTYEQYF.

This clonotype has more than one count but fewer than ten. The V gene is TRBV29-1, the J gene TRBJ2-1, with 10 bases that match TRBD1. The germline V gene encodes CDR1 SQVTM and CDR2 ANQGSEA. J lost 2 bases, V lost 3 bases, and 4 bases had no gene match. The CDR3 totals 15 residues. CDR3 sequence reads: CSVDRGQGTYNEQFF. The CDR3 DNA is TGCAGCGTTGATAGGGGACAGGGGACCTACAATGAGCAGTTCTTC.

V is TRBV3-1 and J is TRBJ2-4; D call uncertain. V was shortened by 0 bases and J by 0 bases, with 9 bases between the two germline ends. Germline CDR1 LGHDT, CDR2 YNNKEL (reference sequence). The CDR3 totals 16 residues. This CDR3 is CASSQDSTLAKNIQYF. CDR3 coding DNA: TGTGCCAGCAGCCAAGACTCAACTCTAGCCAAAAACATTCAGTACTTC.

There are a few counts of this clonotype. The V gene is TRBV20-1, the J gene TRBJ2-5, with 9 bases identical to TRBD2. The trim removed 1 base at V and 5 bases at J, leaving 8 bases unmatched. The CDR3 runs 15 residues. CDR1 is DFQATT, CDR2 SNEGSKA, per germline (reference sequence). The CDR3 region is CSARGPAGGGETQYF. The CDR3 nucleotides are TGCAGTGCTAGAGGCCCAGCGGGGGGAGGGGAGACCCAGTACTTC.

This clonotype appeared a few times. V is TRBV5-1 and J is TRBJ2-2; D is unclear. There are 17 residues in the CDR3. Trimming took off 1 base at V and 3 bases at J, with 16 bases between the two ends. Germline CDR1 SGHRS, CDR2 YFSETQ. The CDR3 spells CASSLSSSSLYTGELFF. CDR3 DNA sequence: TGCGCCAGCAGCTTGTCCTCTTCTAGTCTCTACACCGGGGAGCTGTTTTTT. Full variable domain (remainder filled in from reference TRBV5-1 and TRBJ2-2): KAGVTQTPRYLIKTRGQQVTLSCSPISGHRSVSWYQQTPGQGLQFLFEYFSETQRNKGNFPGRFSGRQFSNSRSEMNVSTLELGDSALYLCASSLSSSSLYTGELFFGEGSRLTVL.

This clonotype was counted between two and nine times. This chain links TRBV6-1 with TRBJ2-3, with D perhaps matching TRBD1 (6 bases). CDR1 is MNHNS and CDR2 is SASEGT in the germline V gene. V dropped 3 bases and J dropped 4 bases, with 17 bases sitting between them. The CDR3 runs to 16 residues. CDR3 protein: CASSDLGTSNADTQYF. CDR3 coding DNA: TGTGCCAGCAGTGATCTCGGGACATCCAACGCAGATACGCAGTATTTT.